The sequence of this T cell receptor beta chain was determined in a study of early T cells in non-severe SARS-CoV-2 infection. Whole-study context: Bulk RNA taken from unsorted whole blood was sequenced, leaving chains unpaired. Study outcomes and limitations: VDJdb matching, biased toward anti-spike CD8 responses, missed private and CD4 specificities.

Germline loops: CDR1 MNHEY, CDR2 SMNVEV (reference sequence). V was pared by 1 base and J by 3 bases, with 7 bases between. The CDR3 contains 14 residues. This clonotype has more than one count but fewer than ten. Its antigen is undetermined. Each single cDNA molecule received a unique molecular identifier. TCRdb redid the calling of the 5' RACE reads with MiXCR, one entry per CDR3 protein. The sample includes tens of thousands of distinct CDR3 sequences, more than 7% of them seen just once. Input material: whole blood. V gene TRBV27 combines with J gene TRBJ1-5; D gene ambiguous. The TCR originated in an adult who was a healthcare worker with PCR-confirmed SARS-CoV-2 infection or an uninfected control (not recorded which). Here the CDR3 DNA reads TGTGCCAGCAGTTTATATGGGCCCAATCAGCCCCAGCATTTT. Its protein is CASSLYGPNQPQHF.